The 10 T cell receptor beta chains reported below all come from one sample, sequenced in a study of CD8 T cells in ankylosing spondylitis. TCRdb ran MiXCR on the 5' RACE reads and lists one entry per CDR3 protein. The sample contains 150,000 to 200,000 distinct CDR3 sequences, roughly 10% of which appear only once. Sequenced: blood, either unsorted or a sorted T cell fraction (not recorded which). The source is a female donor with ankylosing spondylitis or in good health (not recorded which).

The gene calls are TRBV27 and TRBJ2-7; D unresolved. V dropped 2 bases and J dropped 2 bases, with 7 bases sitting between them. The CDR3 has 13 amino acids. Per the germline V gene, CDR1 is MNHEY and CDR2 is SMNVEV (reference sequence). The CDR3 DNA sequence: TGTGCCAGCAGTTTAGCCCTGGCCTACGAGCAGTACTTC. It translates to CASSLALAYEQYF.

V and J are TRBV7-8 and TRBJ2-7, with D possibly TRBD1 on 5 matching bases. Germline V gene sequence: CDR1 SGHVS, CDR2 FQNEAQ. The ends were cut back, 3 bases at V and 3 bases at J, with 9 bases in the middle. There are 13 residues in the CDR3. CDR3 coding DNA: TGTGCCAGCAGCTTTCGTAGGGGCTACGAGCAGTACTTC. This translates into CASSFRRGYEQYF.

In its sample, this clonotype was seen many times. This chain connects TRBV4-3 to TRBJ2-7; 8 bases agree with TRBD1. Per germline, CDR1 LGHNA and CDR2 YSLEER. V shed 0 bases and J 6 bases; nucleotides not matched to a gene: 10. The CDR3 is made up of 16 amino acids. The CDR3 here is CASSQEGTGLPLEQYF. The CDR3 nucleotides are TGCGCCAGCAGCCAAGAAGGGACAGGTCTACCGCTCGAGCAGTACTTC.

This chain links TRBV7-9 with TRBJ1-1, with TRBD1 as a possible D gene (5 bases). The CDR3 length is 13 residues. V was shortened by 8 bases and J by 4 bases, with 14 bases between the two germline ends. Germline values: CDR1 SEHNR, CDR2 FQNEAQ (reference sequence). CDR3: CASAIGDSTEAFF. Here the CDR3 DNA reads TGTGCCAGCGCGATAGGGGATAGCACTGAAGCTTTCTTT.

This chain uses TRBV19 with TRBJ1-1, with D uncertain. Germline V lookup: CDR1 LNHDA, CDR2 SQIVND (reference sequence). This CDR3 region has 15 residues. Trimming left V 2 bases short and J 0 bases short, with 10 bases between. The CDR3 reads CASSISHRMNTEAFF. The DNA of the CDR3 is TGTGCCAGTAGTATAAGTCACAGAATGAACACTGAAGCTTTCTTT.

DNA for the CDR3: TGCGCCAGCAGCTCCTCGACAGAGGGCTTCACAGATACGCAGTATTTT. This sequence encodes CASSSSTEGFTDTQYF. This sequence joins TRBV4-3 and TRBJ2-3; either TRBD1 or TRBD2 may fit D (5 bases each). With 5 bases removed from V and 2 bases from J, the gap between germline ends came to 17 bases. Germline values: CDR1 LGHNA, CDR2 YSLEER. The CDR3 is 16 residues long.

V and J are TRBV7-8 and TRBJ2-2, with 9 bases aligning to TRBD2. V dropped 7 bases and J dropped 1; count of bases not matched to a gene: 4. CDR1 and CDR2 from the germline V gene are SGHVS and FQNEAQ. The CDR3 runs 15 residues. For the CDR3, the DNA is TGTGCCAGCACCAAGACTAGCGGGAACACCGGGGAGCTGTTTTTT. Translation gives CASTKTSGNTGELFF.

The chain carries TRBV24-1 and TRBJ2-1, with 7 bases that match TRBD2. V trimming: 7 bases; J trimming: 10 bases; junction bases outside the gene matches: 6. The length of the CDR3 is 12 residues. CDR1 is KGHDR and CDR2 is SFDVKD in the germline V gene. Written as DNA, the CDR3 is TGTGCCACCAGGGGGGAGGGCGGGGAGCAGTTCTTC. This codes for CATRGEGGEQFF.

This clonotype was counted between two and nine times. This chain links TRBV12-3 or TRBV12-4 with TRBJ1-6; TRBD1 is a possible D gene (5 bases). The CDR3 has 14 amino acids. V lost 5 bases and J 13 bases, leaving 18 bases between the germline ends. The CDR3 DNA follows: TGTGCCAGCAGTCCCAGCGGACACGGTGTCCCCCTCCACTTT. As protein: CASSPSGHGVPLHF.

This clonotype was counted ten times or more. The chain couples TRBV27 to TRBJ1-1, with D unclear. The germline V gene has CDR1 MNHEY and CDR2 SMNVEV (reference sequence). The CDR3 spans 11 residues. Trimming removed 7 bases at V and 5 bases at J, with 8 bases between. CDR3 nucleotides: TGTGCCAGCACATGGGGTACTGAAGCTTTCTTT. It yields the protein CASTWGTEAFF.